The 22 T cell receptor beta chains listed next were all sequenced from one sample in a study of cytomegalovirus exposure and HLA in healthy donors. The primer mix had 60 Vbeta and 13 Jbeta primers. The data were produced by immunoSEQ multiplex PCR, yet TCRdb's version contains in-frame clones alone and is incomplete. This table has some 120,000 clones, roughly 70% appearing once. Input material: PBMCs. These receptors came from a woman in her forties in good health and CMV-seropositive.

This clone was observed once. The chain recombines TRBV6-1 with TRBJ1-5; D ambiguous. Germline V gene data show CDR1 as MNHNS and CDR2 as SASEGT. The germline V and J ends were trimmed by 5 bases and 3 bases, with 11 bases remaining between them. There are 14 residues in the CDR3. CDR3 in DNA: TGTGCCAGCAGTACCGAGTGGTACAATCAGCCCCAGCATTTT. Amino acid sequence: CASSTEWYNQPQHF.

V gene TRBV28 combines with J gene TRBJ2-7; 8 bases are a match to TRBD1. This CDR3 contains 15 residues. The V and J ends lost 5 bases and 2 bases, in that order; junction bases with no gene match: 8. The germline gives CDR1 MDHEN, CDR2 SYDVKM. DNA for the CDR3: TGTGCCAGCAGTAATCCGGGACAGGTTCCCTACGAGCAGTACTTC. It encodes CASSNPGQVPYEQYF.

The CDR3 protein is CASSLLAGGVNTQYF. The CDR3 DNA reads as TGTGCCAGCAGTTTACTAGCGGGAGGAGTAAATACGCAGTATTTT. The chain recombines TRBV28 with TRBJ2-3, with 11 positions matching TRBD2. The length of the CDR3 is 15 residues. With V trimmed by 2 bases and J by 7 bases, 5 bases remained unmatched. The germline V gene has CDR1 MDHEN and CDR2 SYDVKM.

V usage is TRBV7-2 and J usage is TRBJ2-5, with D uncertain. Deletions cut 0 bases from V and 1 base from J, with 9 bases between. This CDR3 is built from 15 residues. The germline V gene encodes CDR1 SGHTA and CDR2 FQGNSA. The CDR3 region is CASSLAIKIQETQYF. The CDR3 DNA sequence: TGTGCCAGCAGCTTAGCCATCAAAATCCAAGAGACCCAGTACTTC.

V gene TRBV9 combines with J gene TRBJ2-1; TRBD1 agrees at 8 bases. V shed 0 bases and J 1 base; nucleotides not matched to a gene: 18. Germline V CDR1 and CDR2: SGDLS, YYNGEE. The CDR3 loop spans 21 amino acids. The CDR3 nucleotides are TGTGCCAGCAGCGTAGATTCCTGGTCAGTTCGGACAGGGCCATCCTACAATGAGCAGTTCTTC. Protein: CASSVDSWSVRTGPSYNEQFF.

The table lists this clone with a few counts. V is TRBV9 and J is TRBJ2-2; TRBD2 matches 7 bases. This CDR3 is 16 amino acids long. Germline CDR1 and CDR2: SGDLS and YYNGEE. The trim removed 6 bases at V and 1 base at J, leaving 9 bases unmatched. The CDR3 loop reads CASTPLSGGNTGELFF. The CDR3 bases are TGTGCCAGCACCCCACTTTCGGGGGGGAACACCGGGGAGCTGTTTTTT.

The V and J genes are TRBV7-6 and TRBJ2-5; 10 nucleotides agree with TRBD1. The J call is in doubt because the DNA end fits TRBJ2-7 better. CDR3 length equals 15 residues. Germline V gene sequence: CDR1 SGHVS, CDR2 FNYEAQ. The CDR3 DNA reads TGTGCCAGCAGCTATGGGACAGGGGAGACCTACGAGCAGTACTTC. Protein: CASSYGTGETYEQYF.

Notes on this clone: An end of the junction differs from the germline gene, which may be a read error. Different DNA sequences within this sample yield the same CDR3. The CDR3 here is CASSQSVGVGAMGYEQYF. For the CDR3, the DNA is TGCGCCAGCAGCCAATCCGTGGGGGTGGGGGCTATGGGCTACGAGCAGTACTTC. The rearrangement uses TRBV23-1 and TRBJ2-7, with D possibly being TRBD1 (6 bases). TRBV23-1 is labeled an ORF, and its function is uncertain. The CDR3 consists of 18 residues.

The rearrangement joins TRBV5-4 to TRBJ1-2, with D maybe TRBD1 (5 bases). The germline V gene has CDR1 SGHNT and CDR2 YYREEE (reference sequence). Trimming shortened V by 4 bases and J by 8 bases, and 18 bases separated the two germline ends. CDR3 size: 14 residues. For the CDR3, the DNA is TGTGCCAGCAGCCCTAGGGGTCTACTACGGGGCTACACCTTC. Translation: CASSPRGLLRGYTF.

This clone showed up just a few times. The V call is TRBV4-3, the J call TRBJ2-7; 8 nucleotides agree with TRBD2. This CDR3 contains 14 residues. V shed 1 base, J shed 3 bases, and the junction held 2 bases outside the gene matches. Germline V gene data show CDR1 as LGHNA and CDR2 as YSLEER. The CDR3 sequence is CASSQGRGDYEQYF. CDR3 bases: TGCGCCAGCAGCCAAGGGCGGGGGGACTACGAGCAGTACTTC.

This rearrangement joins TRBV2 to TRBJ1-4; TRBD1 matches at 7 bases. CDR1 SNHLY and CDR2 FYNNEI come from the germline V gene. The length of the CDR3 is 16 residues. Trimming removed 5 bases from V and 2 bases from J; junction bases left unmatched: 8. The CDR3 DNA is TGTGCCAGCAGTAGACAGGGTGTAGCGACTAATGAAAAACTGTTTTTT. Protein product: CASSRQGVATNEKLFF.

The chain joins TRBV18 to TRBJ2-1, with a tentative D call TRBD1 (6 bases). Germline lookup yields CDR1 KGHSH and CDR2 LQKENI. V was trimmed by 1 base and J by 4 bases, leaving 20 bases between them. CDR3 length equals 18 residues. CDR3 in DNA: TGTGCCAGCTCACCACTGGGACCAGGGGTCATTGTTTACAATGAGCAGTTCTTC. This codes for CASSPLGPGVIVYNEQFF.

The chain employs TRBV7-2 and TRBJ2-7; TRBD1 aligns across 11 bases. The CDR3 spans 14 residues. Trimming removed 8 bases from V and 2 bases from J; junction bases left unmatched: 5. Per the germline V gene, CDR1 is SGHTA and CDR2 is FQGNSA. This CDR3 is CASWSGQGAYEQYF. Written as DNA, the CDR3 is TGTGCCAGCTGGTCGGGACAGGGGGCCTACGAGCAGTACTTC.

This clone came up once. V gene TRBV11-3 combines with J gene TRBJ2-3; D might be TRBD2 (6 bases). Per the germline V gene, CDR1 is SGHNT and CDR2 is YENEEA. V was clipped by 4 bases and J by 3 bases, with 14 bases between them. The CDR3 consists of 15 residues. In DNA form, the CDR3 reads TGTGCCAGCAGCTGGGGAGGAGGTTATACAGATACGCAGTATTTT. Its protein is CASSWGGGYTDTQYF.

V usage is TRBV9 and J usage is TRBJ1-2; 12 nucleotides line up with TRBD1. Trimming at V came to 3 bases and at J to 4 bases, leaving 10 bases not matched to a gene. The CDR3 has 17 amino acids. Germline-derived CDR1 and CDR2 are SGDLS and YYNGEE. The CDR3 loop is CASSDSGTGGPRYGYTF. The CDR3, as DNA: TGTGCCAGCAGCGACTCCGGGACAGGGGGCCCCCGCTATGGCTACACCTTC.

V is TRBV18 and J is TRBJ1-2, with D hard to call. The CDR3 is made up of 13 amino acids. Germline V gene lookup returns CDR1 KGHSH and CDR2 LQKENI. V was cut by 2 bases and J by 8 bases, with 12 bases left in between. DNA for the CDR3: TGTGCCAGCTCACCAGTTCGGGGTCAGGGCTACACCTTC. Encoded protein: CASSPVRGQGYTF.

This chain joins TRBV9 and TRBJ1-3, with D possibly TRBD1 on 6 matching bases. Germline-derived CDR1 and CDR2 are SGDLS and YYNGEE. The CDR3 runs to 17 residues. Trimming removed 4 bases at V and 0 bases at J, with 17 bases between. The CDR3 DNA follows: TGTGCCAGCAGCCTTCTGGGGGGGGCCAACTCTGGAAACACCATATATTTT. Encoded protein: CASSLLGGANSGNTIYF. Variable domain in full (rest from reference TRBV9 and TRBJ1-3): DSGVTQTPKHLITATGQRVTLRCSPRSGDLSVYWYQQSLDQGLQFLIQYYNGEERAKGNILERFSAQQFPDLHSELNLSSLELGDSALYFCASSLLGGANSGNTIYFGEGSWLTVV.

The chain carries TRBV19 and TRBJ1-2; D unresolved. This CDR3 is built from 14 residues. Per germline, CDR1 LNHDA and CDR2 SQIVND (reference sequence). V was clipped by 3 bases and J by 5 bases, with 13 bases between them. CDR3 in amino acids: CASSIREARYGYTF. The CDR3, as DNA: TGTGCCAGTAGTATCCGGGAGGCGCGGTATGGCTACACCTTC.

In its sample, this clone was seen a few times. The chain uses TRBV5-4 and TRBJ1-1, with 7 bases aligning to TRBD1. V gave up 7 bases and J gave up 5 bases; unmatched junction bases: 8. The CDR3 spans 13 residues. From germline, CDR1 is SGHNT and CDR2 YYREEE (reference sequence). CDR3: CASFYRGKTEAFF. In DNA form, the CDR3 reads TGTGCCAGCTTCTACAGGGGAAAGACTGAAGCTTTCTTT.

V and J are TRBV6-5 and TRBJ1-5; the D is unclear. V was clipped by 5 bases and J by 4 bases, with 12 bases between them. Germline V CDR1 and CDR2: MNHEY, SVGAGI. This CDR3 region has 14 residues. DNA of the CDR3: TGTGCCAGCAGTGAAAGTACAGTGAATCAGCCCCAGCATTTT. Its protein is CASSESTVNQPQHF.

J is TRBJ1-4 and V is TRBV25-1; TRBD1 is a possible D gene (5 bases). This CDR3 comprises 16 residues. The V gene lost 4 bases and the J gene lost 10 bases, with 22 bases spanning the gap. Germline assignment: CDR1 MGHDK and CDR2 SYGVNS. CDR3 nucleotides: TGTGCCAGCAGTGCTTCCGGACAACCTGCGATGGGAAAACTGTTTTTT. Amino acids: CASSASGQPAMGKLFF.

The V and J genes are TRBV28 and TRBJ1-5, with 7 bases fitting TRBD1. Unmatched junction bases numbered 16, after V lost 6 bases and J lost 2 bases. This CDR3 has 18 amino acids. Germline CDR1 is MDHEN and CDR2 is SYDVKM. CDR3 amino acids: CASRPPDPYGQGNQPQHF. The DNA of the CDR3 is TGTGCCAGCAGACCCCCGGACCCATATGGACAGGGCAATCAGCCCCAGCATTTT.